These 17 T cell receptor beta chains were all obtained from the same sample, sequenced in a study of blood T cells in healthy people across ages. Then a second PCR, running about 6 to 12 cycles, was carried out with a sample-barcoded 5' primer and a J-beta primer mix. Each CDR3 protein gets one entry after TCRdb re-called the 5' RACE reads with MiXCR. The table lists 920,000 or so distinct CDR3 sequences, under 55% of them singletons. Material for sequencing was blood. The receptors originated from a woman aged 60 to 75 in good health.

Written as DNA, the CDR3 is TGTGCCAGCAGCTTAGGTCTGAGCTCCTACGAGCAGTTCTTC. Translating it yields CASSLGLSSYEQFF. This chain joins TRBV11-2 and TRBJ2-1, with unresolved D. Per germline, CDR1 SGHAT and CDR2 FQNNGV. V was pared by 1 base and J by 10 bases, with 14 bases between. The CDR3 runs 14 residues. Filled out from reference TRBV11-2 and TRBJ2-1, the complete variable domain reads EAGVAQSPRYKIIEKRQSVAFWCNPISGHATLYWYQQILGQGPKLLIQFQNNGVVDDSQLPKDRFSAERLKGVDSTLKIQPAKLEDSAVYLCASSLGLSSYEQFFGPGTRLTVL.

CDR3 in DNA: TGCGCCAGCAGTCAACAATTGACTAGCAGGAGTCATGAGCAGTTCTTC. It codes for CASSQQLTSRSHEQFF. V gene TRBV10-1 combines with J gene TRBJ2-1; TRBD2 matches at 7 bases. The V segment lost 5 bases and the J segment 8 bases; nucleotides outside the gene matches: 15. CDR3 size: 16 residues. Germline V gives CDR1 WNHNN, CDR2 SYGVQD (reference sequence).

The chain couples TRBV5-1 to TRBJ2-1; no reliable D call. The CDR3 loop spans 15 amino acids. Trimming removed 0 bases from V and 5 bases from J, with 12 bases in between. Germline V CDR1 and CDR2: SGHRS, YFSETQ. The CDR3 nucleotides are TGCGCCAGCAGCTTGGGGAGTCGAGCCAACAATGAGCAGTTCTTC. Its translation: CASSLGSRANNEQFF.

The table lists this clonotype with a few counts. The rearrangement joins TRBV6-2 or TRBV6-3 to TRBJ2-7; 11 nucleotides match TRBD2. Germline-derived CDR1 and CDR2 are MNHEY and SVGEGT. CDR3 size: 17 residues. V gave up 4 bases and J gave up 6 bases; unmatched junction bases: 14. This CDR3 is CASSLHPSGRIASEQYF. The CDR3 DNA sequence: TGTGCCAGCAGTTTGCACCCTAGCGGGAGGATTGCTAGCGAGCAGTACTTC.

The chain has TRBV11-3 and TRBJ1-5, with a tentative D call TRBD1 (5 bases). The CDR3 covers 15 residues. CDR1 is SGHNT and CDR2 is YENEEA in the germline V gene. V lost 10 bases to trimming and J lost 7 bases, with 23 bases between them. CDR3 loop: CAKIRDFIRKQPQHF. The CDR3 DNA sequence: TGTGCCAAGATCAGGGATTTCATTAGGAAGCAGCCCCAGCATTTT.

This clonotype has at least ten counts. This chain links TRBV6-2 or TRBV6-3 with TRBJ2-3; no definite D call. The CDR3 sequence is 13 residues long. Germline V gives CDR1 MNHEY, CDR2 SVGEGT. V lost 11 bases, J lost 0 bases, and 12 bases lay in between. CDR3 sequence (DNA): TGTGCCTCCCGTGATCCTAGCACAGATACGCAGTATTTT. It is translated as CASRDPSTDTQYF.

The V call is TRBV7-9, the J call TRBJ1-1, with D possibly being TRBD1 (6 bases). The germline gives CDR1 SEHNR, CDR2 FQNEAQ (reference sequence). V was clipped by 0 bases and J by 1 base, with 9 bases between them. This CDR3 is built from 15 residues. DNA of the CDR3: TGTGCCAGCAGCTTAGCAGGACAGAGGAACACTGAAGCTTTCTTT. It translates to CASSLAGQRNTEAFF.

Turning to this clonotype: This may be a read error: a much more frequent sequence differs by one nucleotide. The rearrangement joins TRBV12-3 or TRBV12-4 to TRBJ2-5, with D tentatively TRBD2 (6 bases). V lost 7 bases to trimming and J lost 11 bases, with 20 bases between them. The CDR3 loop spans 13 amino acids. CDR3 sequence reads: CASTKGEVNEQYF. The CDR3 bases are TGTGCCAGCACCAAAGGGGAGGTCAATGAGCAGTACTTC.

The V call is TRBV6-5, the J call TRBJ2-4; D is possibly TRBD1 (6 bases). CDR3 length: 15 residues. The V end was cut by 5 bases, the J end by 1 base, with 12 bases between. CDR1 and CDR2 (germline): MNHEY, SVGAGI. The CDR3: CASSPQGMAKNIQYF. The CDR3 DNA reads TGTGCCAGCAGTCCACAGGGCATGGCCAAAAACATTCAGTACTTC.

This chain joins TRBV20-1 and TRBJ2-1, with 9 bases that match TRBD2. The end of the DNA is better explained by TRBJ2-7, so the J call may be wrong. Germline V gene lookup returns CDR1 DFQATT and CDR2 SNEGSKA (reference sequence). The CDR3 totals 16 residues. As DNA, the CDR3 is TGCAGTGCTAGAGATCCCCCCGCGGGAGGGGTCCATGAGCAGTACTTC. Its translation is CSARDPPAGGVHEQYF.

This clonotype has just a few counts. V gene TRBV7-2 combines with J gene TRBJ2-3; 14 bases are shared with TRBD2. The CDR3 consists of 17 residues. Germline assignment: CDR1 SGHTA and CDR2 FQGNSA. With 5 bases clipped from V and 3 bases from J, the junction kept 7 bases outside the gene matches. DNA of the CDR3: TGTGCCAGCAGCCACCGGACTAGCGGGAGGACAACAGATACGCAGTATTTT. Its translation: CASSHRTSGRTTDTQYF.

This clonotype was counted between two and nine times. This chain uses TRBV7-9 with TRBJ2-4, with D maybe TRBD2 (5 bases). Germline values: CDR1 SEHNR, CDR2 FQNEAQ (reference sequence). The CDR3 runs to 14 residues. V shed 7 bases and J shed 6 bases, with 16 bases lying between them. As DNA, the CDR3 is TGTGCCAGCACCTCGGACGGGGTCGGAAACATTCAGTACTTC. Amino acid sequence: CASTSDGVGNIQYF.

The V and J genes are TRBV5-1 and TRBJ1-5, with a weak D call TRBD1 (5 bases). V lost 0 bases and J 1 base, leaving 17 bases between the germline ends. The germline gives CDR1 SGHRS, CDR2 YFSETQ. CDR3 size: 18 residues. CDR3 sequence reads: CASSLGDLVGRSNQPQHF. The CDR3 DNA reads as TGCGCCAGCAGCTTGGGGGACCTCGTAGGTCGGAGCAATCAGCCCCAGCATTTT.

This clonotype was seen a few times. V is TRBV9 and J is TRBJ2-3; the D gene could be TRBD1 or TRBD2 (6 bases each). This CDR3 is built from 16 residues. Per the germline V gene, CDR1 is SGDLS and CDR2 is YYNGEE. The V gene lost 0 bases and the J gene lost 1 base, with 12 bases spanning the gap. The CDR3 loop reads CASSVVAAGGTDTQYF. The CDR3, as DNA: TGTGCCAGCAGCGTAGTAGCGGCAGGGGGCACAGATACGCAGTATTTT.

The sample holds a few counts of this clonotype. The V call is TRBV7-6, the J call TRBJ2-1, with D perhaps matching TRBD2 (5 bases). Trimming removed 1 base from V and 4 bases from J, with 17 bases in between. The CDR3 sequence is 17 residues long. Germline CDR1 and CDR2: SGHVS and FNYEAQ. The CDR3 loop is CASSLGAGGLGYNEQFF. The CDR3 coding sequence is TGTGCCAGCAGCTTAGGGGCCGGCGGACTTGGGTACAATGAGCAGTTCTTC.

Note on this clonotype: A read error may be the cause here, since a much bigger clone is one base away. The CDR3 DNA follows: TGCGCCAGCAGCTGCGCAGCGGGAGTAACAGATACGCAGTATTTT. It encodes CASSCAAGVTDTQYF. The chain carries TRBV5-1 and TRBJ2-3; TRBD2 matches at 8 bases. The CDR3 runs to 15 residues. With 3 bases clipped from V and 3 bases from J, the junction kept 6 bases outside the gene matches. CDR1 and CDR2 from the germline V gene are SGHRS and YFSETQ.

This chain joins TRBV12-3 or TRBV12-4 and TRBJ2-3; D is uncertain. The CDR3 has 11 residues. Trimming took off 10 bases at V and 6 bases at J, with 11 bases between the two ends. The chain's CDR3 is CATNHGDTQYF. The CDR3, as DNA: TGTGCCACCAACCATGGGGATACGCAGTATTTT.